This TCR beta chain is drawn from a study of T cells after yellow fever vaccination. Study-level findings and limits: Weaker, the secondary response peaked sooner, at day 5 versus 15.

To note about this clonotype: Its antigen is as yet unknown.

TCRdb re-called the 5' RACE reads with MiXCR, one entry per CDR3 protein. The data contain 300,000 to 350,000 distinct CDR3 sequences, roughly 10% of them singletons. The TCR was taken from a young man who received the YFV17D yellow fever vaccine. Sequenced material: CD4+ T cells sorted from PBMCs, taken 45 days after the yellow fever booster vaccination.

CDR3 amino acids: CASSLGLASGVYNEQFF. The CDR3 DNA reads as TGTGCCAGCAGCTTAGGATTAGCTAGCGGGGTCTACAATGAGCAGTTCTTC. The V gene is TRBV7-2, the J gene TRBJ2-1; 9 bases are a match to TRBD2. Trimming took 1 base from V and 3 from J; bases not matched to a gene: 7. Germline V CDR1 and CDR2: SGHTA, FQGNSA. This CDR3 is 17 amino acids long.